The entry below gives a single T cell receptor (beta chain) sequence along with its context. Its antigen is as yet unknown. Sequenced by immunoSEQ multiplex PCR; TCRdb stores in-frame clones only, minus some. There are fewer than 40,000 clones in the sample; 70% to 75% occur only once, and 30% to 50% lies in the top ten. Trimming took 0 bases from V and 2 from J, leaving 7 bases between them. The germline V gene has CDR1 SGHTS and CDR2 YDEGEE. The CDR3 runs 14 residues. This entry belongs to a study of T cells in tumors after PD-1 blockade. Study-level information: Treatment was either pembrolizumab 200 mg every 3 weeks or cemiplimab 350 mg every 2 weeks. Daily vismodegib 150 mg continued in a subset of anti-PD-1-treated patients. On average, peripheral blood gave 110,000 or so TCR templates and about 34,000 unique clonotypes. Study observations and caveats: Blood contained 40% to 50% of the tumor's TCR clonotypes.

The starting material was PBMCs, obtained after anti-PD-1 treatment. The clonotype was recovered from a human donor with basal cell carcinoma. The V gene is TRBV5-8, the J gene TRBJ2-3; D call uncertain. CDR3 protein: CASSLGLYTDTQYF. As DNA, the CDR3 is TGTGCCAGCAGCTTGGGGCTTTACACAGATACGCAGTATTTT. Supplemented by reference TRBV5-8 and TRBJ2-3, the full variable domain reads EAGVTQSPTHLIKTRGQQATLRCSPISGHTSVYWYQQALGLGLQFLLWYDEGEERNRGNFPPRFSGRQFPNYSSELNVNALELEDSALYLCASSLGLYTDTQYFGPGTRLTVL.